One TCR delta chain is described in this entry. No cognate antigen has been identified for it. TCRdb lists the protein of a much larger clone for this DNA, which differs at residue 20, so this is likely a read error; the protein given here is translated from the DNA itself. This sample stems from a study of gamma-delta T cells after stem cell transplantation (dated by TCRdb to between 2015 and 2016). The CDR3 spans 23 residues, from the cysteine through the phenylalanine. Of all the DNA, just the CDR3 is kept, 69 bases in frame from base 1. According to the germline V gene, CDR1 reads GEAIGNYY and CDR2 reads EKD. The library was built by means of RT-PCR. The sample was run on an Illumina MiSeq. In TCRdb, clones were called once more from the public reads by CATT, and rows of identical DNA were later combined. The sample includes several thousand delta-chain clones, with more than 1.5% observed a single time. The top ten constitute 25% to 40% of the sample.

The chain couples TRDV2 to TRDJ1; 7 of the junction bases match TRDD3. This receptor was identified in a human donor. It is not recorded whose cells these are; they may come from a transplant donor. Sequenced sample: gamma-delta T cells. The CDR3 region reads CACDPIPTTNWGSGRVYTDRLIF. Here is the DNA: TGTGCCTGTGACCCGATTCCAACTACAAACTGGGGATCGGGGCGAGTGTACACCGATAGACTCATCTTT.